This TCR beta chain came from a study of blood T cell repertoires in COVID-19. Background on the study: Spain, Italy and the United States supplied samples that represented acute and convalescent COVID-19.

The protocol was immunoSEQ multiplex PCR, while the TCRdb copy is restricted to in-frame clones and leaves out a portion. Of a few hundred thousand clones listed, 80% to 85% were seen once; the top ten hold about 3.4%. V lost 1 base, J lost 6 bases, and 7 bases stayed unmatched. The germline gives CDR1 LNHDA, CDR2 SQIVND (reference sequence). This CDR3 has 15 amino acids. The study drew participants aged about 18 to 95 years from some 25 US areas. The rearrangement joins TRBV19 to TRBJ2-3; 7 bases line up with TRBD2. The receptor was isolated from a middle-aged man who had recovered from COVID-19. Sequenced: PBMCs or T cells enriched from blood (not recorded which). CDR3 sequence: CASSIGRGRMDTQYF. The CDR3 coding sequence is TGTGCCAGTAGTATAGGGCGCGGGAGAATGGATACGCAGTATTTT.